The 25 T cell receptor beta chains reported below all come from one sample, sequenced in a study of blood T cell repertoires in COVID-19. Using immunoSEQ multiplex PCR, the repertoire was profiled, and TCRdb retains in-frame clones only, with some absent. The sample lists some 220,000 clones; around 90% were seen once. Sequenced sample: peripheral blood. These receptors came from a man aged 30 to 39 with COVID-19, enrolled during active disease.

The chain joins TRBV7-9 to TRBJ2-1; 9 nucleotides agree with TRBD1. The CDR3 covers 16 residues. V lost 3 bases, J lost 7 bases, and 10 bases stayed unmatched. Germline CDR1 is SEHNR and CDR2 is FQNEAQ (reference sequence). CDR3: CASSFNRGRGKNEQFF. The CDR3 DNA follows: TGTGCCAGCAGCTTTAACAGGGGGCGTGGGAAAAATGAGCAGTTCTTC.

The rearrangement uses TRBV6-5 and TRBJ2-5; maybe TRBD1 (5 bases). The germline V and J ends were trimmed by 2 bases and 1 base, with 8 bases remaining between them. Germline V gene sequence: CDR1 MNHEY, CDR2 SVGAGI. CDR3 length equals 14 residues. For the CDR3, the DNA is TGTGCCAGCAGTTACAGGACACCCCAAGAGACCCAGTACTTC. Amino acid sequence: CASSYRTPQETQYF.

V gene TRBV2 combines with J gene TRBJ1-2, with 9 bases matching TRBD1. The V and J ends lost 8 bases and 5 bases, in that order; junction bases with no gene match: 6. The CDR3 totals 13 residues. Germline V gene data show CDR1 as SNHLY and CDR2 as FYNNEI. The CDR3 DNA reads TGTGCCAGCGGACAGGGGCTTAGATATGGCTACACCTTC. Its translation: CASGQGLRYGYTF.

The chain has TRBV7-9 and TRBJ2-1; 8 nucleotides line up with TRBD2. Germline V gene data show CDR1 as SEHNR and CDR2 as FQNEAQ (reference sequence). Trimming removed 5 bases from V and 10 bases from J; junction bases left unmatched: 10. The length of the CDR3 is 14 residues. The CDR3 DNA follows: TGTGCCAGCAGCCCACCCGGGGGGGCCAGGGAGCAGTTCTTC. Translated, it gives CASSPPGGAREQFF.

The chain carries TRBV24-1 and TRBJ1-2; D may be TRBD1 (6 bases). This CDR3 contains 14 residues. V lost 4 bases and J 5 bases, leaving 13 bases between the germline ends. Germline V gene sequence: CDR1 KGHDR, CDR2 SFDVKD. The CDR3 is CATSEADRNYGYTF. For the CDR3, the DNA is TGTGCCACCAGTGAGGCCGACAGGAATTATGGCTACACCTTC.

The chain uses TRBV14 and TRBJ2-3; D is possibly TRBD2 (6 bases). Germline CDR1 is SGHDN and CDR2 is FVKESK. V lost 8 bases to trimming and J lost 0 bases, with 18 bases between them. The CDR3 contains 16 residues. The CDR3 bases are TGTGCCAGCTCCCCCTCGGGCGGGGCAAGCACAGATACGCAGTATTTT. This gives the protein CASSPSGGASTDTQYF.

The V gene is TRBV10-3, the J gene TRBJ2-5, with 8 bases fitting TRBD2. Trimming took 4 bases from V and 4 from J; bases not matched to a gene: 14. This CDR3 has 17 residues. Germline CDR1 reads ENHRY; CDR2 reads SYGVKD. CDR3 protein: CAISGGEGAGGSETQYF. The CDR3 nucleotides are TGTGCCATCAGTGGGGGAGAAGGCGCGGGGGGCTCAGAGACCCAGTACTTC.

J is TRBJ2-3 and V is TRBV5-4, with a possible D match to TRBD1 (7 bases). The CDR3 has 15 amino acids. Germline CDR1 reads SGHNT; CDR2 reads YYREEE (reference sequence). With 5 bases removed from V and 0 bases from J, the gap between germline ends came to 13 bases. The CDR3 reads CASRPGGMSTDTQYF. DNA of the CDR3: TGTGCCAGCAGACCAGGGGGGATGAGCACAGATACGCAGTATTTT.

CDR3 amino acids: CASSSQGGGQPQHF. The CDR3 DNA sequence: TGCGCCAGCAGCTCCCAGGGGGGAGGTCAGCCCCAGCATTTT. V and J are TRBV5-1 and TRBJ1-5, with 7 bases fitting TRBD1. Germline lookup yields CDR1 SGHRS and CDR2 YFSETQ. V gave up 3 bases and J gave up 6 bases; unmatched junction bases: 6. The CDR3 is 14 amino acids. Supplemented by reference TRBV5-1 and TRBJ1-5, the full variable domain reads KAGVTQTPRYLIKTRGQQVTLSCSPISGHRSVSWYQQTPGQGLQFLFEYFSETQRNKGNFPGRFSGRQFSNSRSEMNVSTLELGDSALYLCASSSQGGGQPQHFGDGTRLSIL.

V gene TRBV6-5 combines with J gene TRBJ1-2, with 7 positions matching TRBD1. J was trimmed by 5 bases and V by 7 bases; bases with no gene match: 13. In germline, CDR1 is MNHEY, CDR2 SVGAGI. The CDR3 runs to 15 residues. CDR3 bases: TGTGCCAGCACCCCAGGGGGTCTAACAGGGTATGGCTACACCTTC. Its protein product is CASTPGGLTGYGYTF.

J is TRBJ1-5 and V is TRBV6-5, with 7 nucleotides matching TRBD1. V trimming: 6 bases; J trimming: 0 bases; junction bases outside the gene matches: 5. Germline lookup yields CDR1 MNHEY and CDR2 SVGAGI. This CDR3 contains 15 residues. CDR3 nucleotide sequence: TGTGCCAGCAGCCCGGGGACAGATAGCAATCAGCCCCAGCATTTT. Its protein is CASSPGTDSNQPQHF.

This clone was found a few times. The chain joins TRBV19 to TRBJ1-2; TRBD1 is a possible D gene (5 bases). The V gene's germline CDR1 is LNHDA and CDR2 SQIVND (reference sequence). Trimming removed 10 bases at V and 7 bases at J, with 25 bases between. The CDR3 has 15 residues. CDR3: CATTDTGLRTSGYTF. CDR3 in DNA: TGTGCCACGACCGACACGGGACTTAGGACGAGTGGCTACACCTTC.

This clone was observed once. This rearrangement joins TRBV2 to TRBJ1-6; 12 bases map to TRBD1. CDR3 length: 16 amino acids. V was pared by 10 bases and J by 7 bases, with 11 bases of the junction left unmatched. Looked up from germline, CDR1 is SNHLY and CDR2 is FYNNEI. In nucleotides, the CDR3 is TGTGCCACCTCAGGGACAGGGGGCCCTAAGAATTCACCCCTCCACTTT. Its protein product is CATSGTGGPKNSPLHF.

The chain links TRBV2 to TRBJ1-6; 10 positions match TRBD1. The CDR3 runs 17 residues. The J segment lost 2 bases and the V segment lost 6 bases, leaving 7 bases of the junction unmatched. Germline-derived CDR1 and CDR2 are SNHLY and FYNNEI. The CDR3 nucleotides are TGTGCCAGCAGGGGAGGACAGGGGGGACCCTATAATTCACCCCTCCACTTT. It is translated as CASRGGQGGPYNSPLHF.

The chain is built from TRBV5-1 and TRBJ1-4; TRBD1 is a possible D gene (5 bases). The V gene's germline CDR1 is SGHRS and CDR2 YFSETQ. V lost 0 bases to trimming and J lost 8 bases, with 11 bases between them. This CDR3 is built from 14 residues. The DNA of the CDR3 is TGCGCCAGCAGCTTGGATGGGGGGGACGAAAAACTGTTTTTT. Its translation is CASSLDGGDEKLFF.

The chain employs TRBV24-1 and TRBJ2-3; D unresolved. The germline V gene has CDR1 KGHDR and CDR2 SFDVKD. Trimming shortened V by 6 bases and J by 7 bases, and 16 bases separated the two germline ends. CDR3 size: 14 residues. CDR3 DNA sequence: TGTGCCACCAGTTATGGCAGGCCCCCGCATACGCAGTATTTT. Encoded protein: CATSYGRPPHTQYF.

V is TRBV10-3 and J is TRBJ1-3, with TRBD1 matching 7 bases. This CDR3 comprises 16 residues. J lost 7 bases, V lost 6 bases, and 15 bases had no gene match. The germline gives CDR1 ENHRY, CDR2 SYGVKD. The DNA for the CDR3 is TGTGCCATCAGCCCCCACACAGGGGACCTCTCCAACACCATATATTTT. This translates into CAISPHTGDLSNTIYF.

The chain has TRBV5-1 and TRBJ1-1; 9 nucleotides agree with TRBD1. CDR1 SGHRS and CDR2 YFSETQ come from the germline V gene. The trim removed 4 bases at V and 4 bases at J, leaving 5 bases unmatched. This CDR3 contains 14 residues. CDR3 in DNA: TGCGCCAGCAGCGCGGGACAGGGTGTCACTGAAGCTTTCTTT. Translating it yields CASSAGQGVTEAFF.

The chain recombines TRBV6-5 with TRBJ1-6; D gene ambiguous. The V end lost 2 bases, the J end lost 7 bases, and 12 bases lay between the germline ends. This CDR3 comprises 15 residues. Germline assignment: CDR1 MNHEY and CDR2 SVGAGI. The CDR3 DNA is TGTGCCAGCAGTTACAGCGTCTTAGGCAATTCACCCCTCCACTTT. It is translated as CASSYSVLGNSPLHF.

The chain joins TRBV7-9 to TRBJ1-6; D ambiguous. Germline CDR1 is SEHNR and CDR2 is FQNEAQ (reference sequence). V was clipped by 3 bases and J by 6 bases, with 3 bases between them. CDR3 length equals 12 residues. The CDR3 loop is CASSFGNSPLHF. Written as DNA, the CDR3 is TGTGCCAGCAGCTTCGGTAATTCACCCCTCCACTTT. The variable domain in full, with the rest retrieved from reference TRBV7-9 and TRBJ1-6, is DTGVSQNPRHKITKRGQNVTFRCDPISEHNRLYWYRQTLGQGPEFLTYFQNEAQLEKSRLLSDRFSAERPKGSFSTLEIQRTEQGDSAMYLCASSFGNSPLHFGNGTRLTVT.

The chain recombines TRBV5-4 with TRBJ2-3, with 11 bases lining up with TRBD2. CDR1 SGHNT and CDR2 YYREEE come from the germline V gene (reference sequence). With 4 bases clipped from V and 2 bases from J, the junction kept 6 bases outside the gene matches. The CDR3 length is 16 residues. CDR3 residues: CASSHIAGGHTDTQYF. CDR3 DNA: TGTGCCAGCAGCCATATAGCGGGGGGGCACACAGATACGCAGTATTTT.

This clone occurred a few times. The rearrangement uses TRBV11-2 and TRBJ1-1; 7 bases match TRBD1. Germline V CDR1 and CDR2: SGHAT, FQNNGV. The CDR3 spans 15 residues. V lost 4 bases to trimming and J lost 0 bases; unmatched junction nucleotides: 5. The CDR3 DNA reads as TGTGCCAGCAGCTCACGGACAGGCATGAACACTGAAGCTTTCTTT. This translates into CASSSRTGMNTEAFF.

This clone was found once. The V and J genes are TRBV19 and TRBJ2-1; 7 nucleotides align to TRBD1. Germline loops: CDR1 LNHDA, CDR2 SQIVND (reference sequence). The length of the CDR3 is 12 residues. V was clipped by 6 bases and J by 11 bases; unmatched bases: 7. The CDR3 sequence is CASSNRQGQQFF. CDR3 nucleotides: TGTGCCAGTAGCAACCGACAGGGCCAGCAGTTCTTC. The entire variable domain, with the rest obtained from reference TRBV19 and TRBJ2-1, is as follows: DGGITQSPKYLFRKEGQNVTLSCEQNLNHDAMYWYRQDPGQGLRLIYYSQIVNDFQKGDIAEGYSVSREKKESFPLTVTSAQKNPTAFYLCASSNRQGQQFFGPGTRLTVL.

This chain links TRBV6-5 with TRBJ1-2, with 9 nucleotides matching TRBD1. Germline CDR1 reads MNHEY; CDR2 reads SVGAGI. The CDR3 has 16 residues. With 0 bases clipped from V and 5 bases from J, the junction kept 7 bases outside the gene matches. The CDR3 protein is CASSYSTPGTGYGYTF. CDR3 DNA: TGTGCCAGCAGTTACTCAACCCCCGGGACAGGGTATGGCTACACCTTC.

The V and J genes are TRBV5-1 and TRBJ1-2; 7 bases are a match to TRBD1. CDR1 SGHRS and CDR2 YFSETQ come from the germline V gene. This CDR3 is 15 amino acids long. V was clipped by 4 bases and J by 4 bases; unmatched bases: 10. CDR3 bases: TGCGCCAGCAGCCCCGAAAACCCAGGGGGCTATGGCTACACCTTC. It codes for CASSPENPGGYGYTF.